This T cell receptor beta chain was identified during a study of a mutant IDH1 vaccine in newly diagnosed glioma. In the study overall: The treated group averaged about 41 years old and was around 62% male, approximately 38% female. Regarding the study as a whole: With respect to changes in top peripheral T cell clonotypes, pseudoprogression seemed unrelated.

Time point denoted: week 35, safety follow-up. Topical imiquimod accompanied each vaccine dose, which consisted of 300 ug of mutant IDH1 20-mer peptide. New astrocytomas of WHO grade 3 or 4 that were IDH1-mutant and ATRX-lost were found in the donors. Sequenced by immunoSEQ multiplex PCR; TCRdb stores in-frame clones only, minus some. The sample shows tens of thousands of clones, 84% of them seen only once. Turning to this clone: Its specificity is unknown.

The sample in question was PBMCs, obtained from a glioma patient whose treatment included an IDH1 peptide vaccine. The TCR comes from a man aged 25 to 45 with glioma.

The CDR3 DNA reads TGCGCCAGCAGCTTATCGGGGACGGCCAAGGACATTCAGTACTTC. It yields the protein CASSLSGTAKDIQYF. The J gene is TRBJ2-4, the V gene TRBV5-1; perhaps D is TRBD1 or TRBD2 (5 bases each). V lost 2 bases, J lost 8 bases, and 17 bases lay in between. The germline CDR1 and CDR2 sequences are SGHRS and YFSETQ. This CDR3 has 15 residues.